These T cell receptor beta chains were read from a single sample in a study of low-dose radiotherapy and immunotherapy resistance in tumors. MiXCR, run by TCRdb on the reads, gives a single entry per CDR3 protein. The sample holds tens of thousands of distinct CDR3 sequences, around 17% seen once. The specimen was PBMCs, collected before treatment. The origin of the receptors is a male donor with prostate cancer. Each CDR3 is given with its conserved first and last residue. A D gene is named only where the DNA matches it firmly. Some rows have no size entry. The others give once, few or many, or a class for an expanded clone.

J: TRBJ2-1
D: TRBD1
V: TRBV2
size: many
CDR3: CASKGQSSYNEQFF
DNA: TGTGCCAGCAAGGGACAGTCCTCCTACAATGAGCAGTTCTTC

J: TRBJ2-1
D: TRBD2
V: TRBV4-1
size: many
CDR3: CASSQEAGGGGWNEQFF
DNA: TGCGCCAGCAGCCAAGAAGCGGGGGGTGGGGGGTGGAATGAGCAGTTCTTC

J: TRBJ2-1
D: NA
V: TRBV5-6
size: NA
CDR3: CASSLSPSVYNEQFF
DNA: TGTGCCAGCAGCTTGAGTCCTAGCGTATACAATGAGCAGTTCTTC

J: TRBJ1-3
D: NA
V: TRBV7-2
size: many
CDR3: CASSPGTSGNTIYF
DNA: TGTGCCAGCAGCCCCGGGACATCCGGAAACACCATATATTTT

J: TRBJ1-2
D: NA
V: TRBV10-3
size: NA
CDR3: CAISESRTGGGYTF
DNA: TGTGCCATCAGTGAGTCGAGAACAGGAGGCGGCTACACCTTC

J: TRBJ1-2
D: NA
V: TRBV11-2
size: many
CDR3: CASSLQGSYGYTF
DNA: TGTGCCAGCAGCTTACAGGGGAGCTATGGCTACACCTTC

J: TRBJ2-7
D: NA
V: TRBV4-1
size: many
CDR3: CASSQGPLGTEQYF
DNA: TGCGCCAGCAGCCAGGGACCTCTTGGGACAGAGCAGTACTTC

J: TRBJ1-2
D: TRBD1
V: TRBV20-1
size: many
CDR3: CSAATGGESSNYGYTF
DNA: TGCAGTGCAGCGACAGGGGGCGAATCTTCTAACTATGGCTACACCTTC

J: TRBJ1-4
D: NA
V: TRBV19
size: NA
CDR3: CASSPRTETNEKLFF
DNA: TGTGCCAGTAGTCCCCGGACGGAGACTAATGAAAAACTGTTTTTT

J: TRBJ2-5
D: NA
V: TRBV14
size: many
CDR3: CASSRHYQETQYF
DNA: TGTGCCAGCAGCCGCCACTACCAAGAGACCCAGTACTTC

J: TRBJ2-7
D: TRBD2
V: TRBV7-2
size: many
CDR3: CASSFLAGQSYEQYF
DNA: TGTGCCAGCAGCTTCTTAGCGGGCCAATCTTACGAGCAGTACTTC

J: TRBJ2-5
D: TRBD1
V: TRBV12-3/TRBV12-4
size: many
CDR3: CASSLHPTGSRETQYF
DNA: TGTGCCAGCAGTTTACATCCGACAGGGTCGAGGGAGACCCAGTACTTC

J: TRBJ2-7
D: TRBD1
V: TRBV5-4
size: many
CDR3: CASSWGVGQGDYEQYF
DNA: TGTGCCAGCAGCTGGGGGGTTGGACAGGGGGACTACGAGCAGTACTTC

J: TRBJ1-1
D: NA
V: TRBV7-9
size: many
CDR3: CASSPYRNPVVMNTEAFF
DNA: TGTGCCAGCAGCCCTTACAGGAACCCCGTCGTGATGAACACTGAAGCTTTCTTT

J: TRBJ2-5
D: NA
V: TRBV5-1
size: many
CDR3: CASSRMSSGDQETQYF
DNA: TGCGCCAGCAGCCGAATGTCGTCGGGGGACCAAGAGACCCAGTACTTC

J: TRBJ2-5
D: TRBD2
V: TRBV7-9
size: many
CDR3: CASSPGLAGGMETQYF
DNA: TGTGCCAGCAGCCCAGGACTAGCGGGAGGTATGGAGACCCAGTACTTC

J: TRBJ2-5
D: NA
V: TRBV2
size: medium-sized
CDR3: CASSESPLETQYF
DNA: TGTGCCAGCAGTGAATCCCCCTTAGAGACCCAGTACTTC

J: TRBJ2-7
D: NA
V: TRBV3-1
size: many
CDR3: CASSQVGGRNEQYF
DNA: TGTGCCAGCAGCCAAGTGGGGGGCAGAAACGAGCAGTACTTC

J: TRBJ2-1
D: TRBD1
V: TRBV5-6
size: many
CDR3: CASSSTVRDSSYNEQFF
DNA: TGTGCCAGCAGCTCAACGGTTCGGGACAGCTCCTACAATGAGCAGTTCTTC

J: TRBJ1-5
D: NA
V: TRBV6-5
size: NA
CDR3: CASSLQGSGGNQPQHF
DNA: TGTGCCAGCAGTCTACAGGGCTCCGGAGGCAATCAGCCCCAGCATTTT

J: TRBJ2-1
D: TRBD2
V: TRBV11-2
size: NA
CDR3: CASSSTTTSGGVIGEQFF
DNA: TGTGCCAGCAGCTCGACCACGACTAGCGGGGGGGTGATTGGTGAGCAGTTCTTC

J: TRBJ2-1
D: NA
V: TRBV6-2/TRBV6-3
size: many
CDR3: CASSYSLKSGSLFF
DNA: TGTGCCAGCAGTTACTCTCTTAAGAGCGGTAGCTTGTTCTTC

J: TRBJ2-6
D: NA
V: TRBV7-3
size: many
CDR3: CASSLAAGANVLTF
DNA: TGTGCCAGCAGCTTAGCCGCTGGGGCCAACGTCCTGACTTTC

J: TRBJ2-2
D: TRBD1
V: TRBV9
size: NA
CDR3: CASTIRTGDTGELFF
DNA: TGTGCCAGCACGATAAGGACAGGGGACACCGGGGAGCTGTTTTTT

J: TRBJ1-5
D: NA
V: TRBV5-1
size: many
CDR3: CASSLAAGLYSNQPQHF
DNA: TGCGCCAGCAGCTTGGCCGCGGGGTTATATAGCAATCAGCCCCAGCATTTT

J: TRBJ1-2
D: TRBD1
V: TRBV20-1
size: many
CDR3: CSASSRRTGDGYTF
DNA: TGCAGTGCTAGTTCCCGTCGGACAGGGGACGGCTACACCTTC

J: TRBJ2-1
D: NA
V: TRBV6-2/TRBV6-3
size: NA
CDR3: CASGLGEVPMKQFF
DNA: TGTGCCAGCGGTTTGGGGGAGGTGCCGATGAAGCAGTTCTTC

J: TRBJ2-6
D: NA
V: TRBV6-2/TRBV6-3
size: many
CDR3: CASSDNRWGPEAGANVLTF
DNA: TGTGCCAGCAGCGACAACAGGTGGGGTCCAGAAGCCGGGGCCAACGTCCTGACTTTC

J: TRBJ2-2
D: NA
V: TRBV11-2
size: NA
CDR3: CASSHRSLRRTGELFF
DNA: TGTGCCAGCAGCCATCGGAGCCTCCGCCGCACCGGTGAGCTGTTTTTT

J: TRBJ1-4
D: NA
V: TRBV20-1
size: many
CDR3: CSARDGTGESNEKLFF
DNA: TGCAGTGCTAGAGATGGGACGGGGGAAAGCAATGAAAAACTGTTTTTT

J: TRBJ2-1
D: NA
V: TRBV24-1
size: many
CDR3: CATGDTASNEQFF
DNA: TGTGCCACGGGGGACACAGCTTCAAATGAGCAGTTCTTC

J: TRBJ2-7
D: NA
V: TRBV30
size: many
CDR3: CAWSGGYEQYF
DNA: TGTGCCTGGAGCGGTGGCTACGAGCAGTACTTC

J: TRBJ2-5
D: NA
V: TRBV10-2
size: many
CDR3: CASQRVGDETQYF
DNA: TGCGCCAGCCAGAGGGTCGGGGATGAGACCCAGTACTTC

J: TRBJ2-5
D: NA
V: TRBV20-1
size: many
CDR3: CSALGETQYF
DNA: TGCAGTGCCCTGGGGGAGACCCAGTACTTC

J: TRBJ2-2
D: TRBD2
V: TRBV6-2/TRBV6-3
size: many
CDR3: CASTRTSGGANTGELFF
DNA: TGTGCCAGCACCCGGACTAGCGGGGGGGCGAACACCGGGGAGCTGTTTTTT

J: TRBJ2-3
D: NA
V: TRBV11-2
size: many
CDR3: CASSLTLTDTQYF
DNA: TGTGCCAGCAGCTTAACTCTCACAGATACGCAGTATTTT

J: TRBJ1-5
D: TRBD1
V: TRBV10-3
size: NA
CDR3: CAIGTEGNQPQHF
DNA: TGTGCCATTGGGACAGAAGGGAATCAGCCCCAGCATTTT

J: TRBJ2-7
D: NA
V: TRBV6-1
size: many
CDR3: CASSEVEGTSYEQYF
DNA: TGTGCCAGCAGTGAAGTAGAGGGGACCTCCTACGAGCAGTACTTC

J: TRBJ2-2
D: NA
V: TRBV12-5
size: many
CDR3: CASGFGAGELFF
DNA: NA

J: TRBJ1-1
D: NA
V: TRBV5-1
size: many
CDR3: CASSLYRGNTEAFF
DNA: TGCGCCAGCAGCTTGTACCGGGGGAACACTGAAGCTTTCTTT

J: TRBJ2-2
D: NA
V: TRBV6-2/TRBV6-3
size: NA
CDR3: CASSASWNTGELFFF
DNA: NA